This TCR beta chain is from a study of blood T cells in healthy people across ages. This clonotype appeared many times. Germline V gives CDR1 SQVTM, CDR2 ANQGSEA. V was trimmed by 7 bases and J by 5 bases, leaving 16 bases between them. This CDR3 has 13 residues. Combining a sample-barcoded 5' primer with a J-beta primer mix, a second PCR ran for roughly 7 to 12 cycles. Samples each returned at least 2.5 million CDR3-containing paired-end reads. MiXCR, run by TCRdb on the 5' RACE reads, gives a single entry per CDR3 protein. The sample shows about a million distinct CDR3 sequences, about 48% of them seen only once.

The sample was blood. The V and J genes are TRBV29-1 and TRBJ2-3; either TRBD1 or TRBD2 may supply D (6 bases each). This TCR was recovered from a man in his thirties or forties in good health. The CDR3 region is CSESGGGKDTQYF. The CDR3 DNA follows: TGCAGCGAATCCGGGGGCGGGAAAGATACGCAGTATTTT.